This paragraph covers one T cell receptor (beta chain) sequence. Which antigen it targets is not known. No quality values exist for individual bases; no much larger clone is one base distant. The data derive from a study of control samples from healthy donors and cancer patients (dated by TCRdb to the early 2020s). In the germline V gene (reference sequence), CDR1 corresponds to MNHEY and CDR2 to SMNVEV. V ends up 4 bases short and J 7 bases short, with an unmatched junction base count of 3. From its cysteine to its phenylalanine, the CDR3 spans 14 amino acids. Left in the record is the CDR3 DNA by itself, 42 bases read in frame from the first base. The method was the immunoSEQ multiplex PCR assay. What TCRdb holds here is the immuneACCESS table cut down to in-frame rearrangements. Part of the clones is not present; checked against another copy, under half of the missing clones reflect an unresolved V gene, and the others are unexplained. The sample table contains approximately 97,000 clones; only one count was recorded for just over 85% of them. Over 12% of the sample rests with the top ten.

This clonotype was obtained from a man aged 25-45 years in good health. The sequencing input was blood. The chain is assembled from TRBV27 and TRBJ1-6; 8 central bases correspond to TRBD1. The DNA sequence is given as TGTGCCAGCAGTTCCAGGGGGCTGAATTCACCCCTCCACTTT. Protein translation: CASSSRGLNSPLHF.